Listed below are T cell receptor beta chains from one sample, sequenced in a study of blood T cell repertoires in COVID-19. The table came from immunoSEQ multiplex PCR; TCRdb's copy has only in-frame clones and leaves some out. The data show around 310,000 clones, with around 92% seen just once and about 8.4% held by the top ten. Sequencing was performed on PBMCs or T cells enriched from blood (not recorded which). These receptors were taken from a woman aged 25 to 39 who had recovered from COVID-19. CDR3s include the opening cysteine and the closing phenylalanine or tryptophan. Each record gives: V gene, J gene, D gene, clone size, CDR3 protein, CDR3 DNA. The D gene is left open where the match is weak. Where a row states a size, it is once, few, many or the class of an expanded clone; other rows omit it.

>TRBV28|TRBJ1-2|TRBD1|-
CASSFSDRARGYTF
TGTGCCAGCAGTTTCTCGGACAGGGCGAGGGGCTACACCTTC
>TRBV3-1/TRBV3-2|TRBJ1-6|-|-
CASSQDLGVGSPLHF
TGTGCCAGCAGCCAAGATTTAGGGGTTGGATCACCCCTCCACTTT
>TRBV19|TRBJ2-7|TRBD1|-
CASSRGQLGEQYF
TGTGCCAGTAGCCGGGGACAGCTAGGCGAGCAGTACTTC
>TRBV4-3|TRBJ2-2|-|-
CASRGILGGTGELFF
TGCGCCAGCAGAGGTATCCTCGGGGGCACCGGGGAGCTGTTTTTT
>TRBV15|TRBJ1-4|-|-
CATSKEGFEKLFF
TGTGCCACCAGCAAGGAGGGATTCGAAAAACTGTTTTTT
>TRBV18|TRBJ1-1|-|few
CASSPPEGWNTEAFF
TGTGCCAGCTCACCACCGGAGGGGTGGAACACTGAAGCTTTCTTT
>TRBV11-1|TRBJ1-1|-|-
CASSLAGEAFF
TGTGCCAGCAGCTTAGCGGGCGAAGCTTTCTTT
>TRBV10-3|TRBJ1-1|-|-
CAIRKTDHEAFF
TGTGCCATCAGGAAGACAGACCATGAAGCTTTCTTT
>TRBV6-2/TRBV6-3|TRBJ2-7|-|once
CASSPGGEQYF
TGTGCCAGCAGTCCGGGTGGAGAGCAGTACTTC
>TRBV19|TRBJ1-5|-|-
CASRIRVGNQPQHF
TGTGCCAGTAGGATCAGGGTTGGTAATCAGCCCCAGCATTTT
>TRBV7-2|TRBJ2-7|-|once
CASSLVRGSYEQYF
TGTGCCAGCAGCTTAGTTCGGGGCTCCTACGAGCAGTACTTC
>TRBV5-1|TRBJ1-1|-|-
CASSLAGSWALEAFF
TGCGCCAGCAGCTTGGCAGGTAGTTGGGCACTTGAAGCTTTCTTT
>TRBV7-2|TRBJ2-3|-|once
CASSFKQADTQYF
TGTGCCAGCAGCTTCAAGCAGGCAGATACGCAGTATTTT
>TRBV7-7|TRBJ2-7|TRBD2|-
CASSSGLAGTYEQYF
TGTGCTAGCAGCTCAGGACTAGCGGGAACGTACGAGCAGTACTTC
>TRBV5-6|TRBJ2-1|TRBD1|once
CASSPWTGSYNEQFF
TGTGCCAGCAGCCCCTGGACAGGATCCTACAATGAGCAGTTCTTC
>TRBV25-1|TRBJ2-7|-|once
CASSVTRDTFYEQYF
TGTGCCAGCAGTGTCACCCGGGACACCTTCTACGAGCAGTACTTC
>TRBV5-4|TRBJ1-6|TRBD1|-
CASYDRGHNSPLHF
TGTGCCAGCTATGACAGGGGGCATAATTCACCCCTCCACTTT
>TRBV10-3|TRBJ1-2|TRBD1|-
CAIRRTGGSYGYTF
TGTGCCATCCGAAGGACAGGGGGCAGCTATGGCTACACCTTC